This is a list of T cell receptor beta chains from one sample in a study of OX40 agonist ivuxolimab in advanced cancers. Assay used: immunoSEQ multiplex PCR; TCRdb lists only in-frame clones, some missing. The sample includes around 65,000 clones, just over 90% of them seen just once. Sequenced here: CD4+ or CD8+ T cells sorted from blood, sampled in a trial of the OX40 agonist ivuxolimab. These receptors all come from an adult with an advanced solid tumor such as melanoma, head and neck, liver or kidney cancer. Each CDR3 is given with its conserved first and last residue. A D gene is named only where the DNA matches it firmly. Expanded clones are given a class, and other clones once, few, many or no size at all.

d_call j_call v_call clone_size cdr3_aa cdr3_nt
NA TRBJ2-3 TRBV2 NA CASLGSSTDTQYF TGTGCCAGCCTGGGGTCTAGCACAGATACGCAGTATTTT
TRBD1 TRBJ2-3 TRBV28 NA CASSYWTGRTSGDTQYF TGTGCCAGCAGTTATTGGACAGGGAGAACTTCGGGGGATACGCAGTATTTT
NA TRBJ1-2 TRBV27 NA CASSLYLGAGDGYTF TGTGCCAGCAGTTTATATCTTGGGGCAGGCGATGGCTACACCTTC
NA TRBJ2-7 TRBV5-6 NA CASSLSALYEQYF TGTGCCAGCAGCTTGAGCGCCCTTTACGAGCAGTACTTC
TRBD1 TRBJ2-7 TRBV6-1 once CANSGQVGYEQYF TGTGCCAATTCGGGACAGGTAGGCTACGAGCAGTACTTC
TRBD1 TRBJ1-2 TRBV11-2 NA CASSSHRGANYGYTF TGTGCCAGCAGCTCCCACAGGGGCGCTAACTATGGCTACACCTTC
NA TRBJ2-5 TRBV4-1 once CASSQGPGGETQYF TGCGCCAGCAGCCAAGGCCCCGGGGGAGAGACCCAGTACTTC
TRBD1 TRBJ1-2 TRBV19 NA CASPDRALIYVGYTF TGTGCCAGTCCGGACAGGGCCCTAATCTATGTAGGCTACACCTTC
TRBD1 TRBJ2-7 TRBV28 NA CASRGDRASYEQYF TGTGCCAGCAGGGGAGACAGGGCTTCCTACGAGCAGTACTTC
TRBD1 TRBJ1-5 TRBV19 NA CASSIGGTGVNQPQHF TGTGCCAGTAGTATAGGAGGGACAGGGGTCAATCAGCCCCAGCATTTT
NA TRBJ2-7 TRBV7-9 NA CASSLANGRDYEQYF TGTGCCAGCAGCTTAGCGAATGGCCGAGACTACGAGCAGTACTTC
NA TRBJ2-3 TRBV10-2 NA CASSALLTLDTQYF TGCGCCAGCAGTGCACTTTTGACATTAGATACGCAGTATTTT
NA TRBJ2-3 TRBV6-1 NA CASSDQGTDTQYF TGTGCCAGCAGTGATCAGGGCACAGATACGCAGTATTTT
NA TRBJ1-3 TRBV11-2 once CASSFVAATGNTIYF TGTGCCAGCAGCTTTGTGGCAGCCACTGGAAACACCATATATTTT
NA TRBJ1-4 TRBV2 NA CASSEFGGGANPFGEKLFF TGTGCCAGCAGTGAATTTGGGGGGGGCGCGAATCCCTTTGGTGAAAAACTGTTTTTT
NA TRBJ2-7 TRBV29-1 NA CSVKQASSYEQYF TGCAGCGTTAAACAGGCCTCCTCCTACGAGCAGTACTTC
NA TRBJ1-5 TRBV4-1 NA CASSQDVATDNQPQHF TGCGCCAGCAGCCAAGATGTGGCGACAGACAATCAGCCCCAGCATTTT
NA TRBJ2-7 TRBV10-3 NA CAISEDSYEQYF TGTGCCATCAGTGAAGACAGTTACGAGCAGTACTTC
NA TRBJ1-2 TRBV21-1 once CASSKVGGYTF TGTGCCAGCAGCAAAGTCGGTGGCTACACCTTC
TRBD2 TRBJ2-1 TRBV11-2 NA CASSNLAGIYNEQFF TGTGCCAGCAGCAACCTAGCGGGTATCTACAATGAGCAGTTCTTC
TRBD2 TRBJ2-1 TRBV2 NA CASSGLAGVLSSYNEQFF TGTGCCAGCAGTGGGCTAGCGGGGGTTCTTAGCTCCTACAATGAGCAGTTCTTC
NA TRBJ1-1 TRBV7-9 NA CASSVKINTEAFF TGTGCCAGCAGCGTAAAAATAAACACTGAAGCTTTCTTT
NA TRBJ1-1 TRBV11-2 NA CASNPEGRDEAFF TGTGCCAGCAACCCGGAGGGCAGGGATGAAGCTTTCTTT
NA TRBJ2-3 TRBV27 NA CASSLGATSTDTQYF TGTGCCAGCAGTCTCGGCGCCACTAGCACAGATACGCAGTATTTT
NA TRBJ1-1 TRBV27 NA CASRGGGGTEAFF TGTGCCAGCAGGGGCGGGGGGGGCACTGAAGCTTTCTTT
TRBD1 TRBJ1-5 TRBV27 NA CASSFSDRAGQPQHF TGTGCCAGCAGTTTCTCGGACAGGGCCGGTCAGCCCCAGCATTTT
TRBD1 TRBJ1-1 TRBV29-1 NA CSVDETGPFEAFF TGCAGCGTTGATGAGACAGGGCCATTTGAAGCTTTCTTT
NA TRBJ2-7 TRBV27 NA CASSLGYVYEQYF TGTGCCAGCAGTCTAGGGTACGTGTACGAGCAGTACTTC
TRBD2 TRBJ2-1 TRBV25-1 NA CASSEFGGGEYNEQFF TGTGCCAGCAGTGAATTTGGCGGGGGGGAATACAATGAGCAGTTCTTC
TRBD1 TRBJ2-5 TRBV7-9 few CASSGQGKETQYF TGTGCCAGCAGTGGACAGGGGAAAGAGACCCAGTACTTC
NA TRBJ2-3 TRBV28 NA CASSSYLGGDQGDTQYF TGTGCCAGCAGTTCCTACCTCGGAGGGGATCAGGGAGATACGCAGTATTTT
NA TRBJ1-2 TRBV27 once CATKTGGGYGYTF TGTGCCACCAAAACCGGAGGGGGTTATGGCTACACCTTC
NA TRBJ1-1 TRBV6-5 NA CASSPRESYTEAFF TGTGCCAGCAGCCCCAGGGAGTCCTACACTGAAGCTTTCTTT